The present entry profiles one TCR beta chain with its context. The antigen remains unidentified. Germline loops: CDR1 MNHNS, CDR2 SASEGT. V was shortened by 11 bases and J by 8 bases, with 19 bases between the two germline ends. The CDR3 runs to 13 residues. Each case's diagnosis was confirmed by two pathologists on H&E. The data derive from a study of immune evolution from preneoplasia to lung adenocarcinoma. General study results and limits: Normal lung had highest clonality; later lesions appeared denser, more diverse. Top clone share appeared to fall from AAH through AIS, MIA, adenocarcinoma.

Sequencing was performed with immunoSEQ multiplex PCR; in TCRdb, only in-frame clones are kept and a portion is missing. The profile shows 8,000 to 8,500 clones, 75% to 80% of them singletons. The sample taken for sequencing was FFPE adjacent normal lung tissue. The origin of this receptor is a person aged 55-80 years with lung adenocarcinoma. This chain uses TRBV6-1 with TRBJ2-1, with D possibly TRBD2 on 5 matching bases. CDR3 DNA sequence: TGTGCCTCCTACCCCAGGACTCCTGATGAGCAGTTCTTC. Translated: CASYPRTPDEQFF.